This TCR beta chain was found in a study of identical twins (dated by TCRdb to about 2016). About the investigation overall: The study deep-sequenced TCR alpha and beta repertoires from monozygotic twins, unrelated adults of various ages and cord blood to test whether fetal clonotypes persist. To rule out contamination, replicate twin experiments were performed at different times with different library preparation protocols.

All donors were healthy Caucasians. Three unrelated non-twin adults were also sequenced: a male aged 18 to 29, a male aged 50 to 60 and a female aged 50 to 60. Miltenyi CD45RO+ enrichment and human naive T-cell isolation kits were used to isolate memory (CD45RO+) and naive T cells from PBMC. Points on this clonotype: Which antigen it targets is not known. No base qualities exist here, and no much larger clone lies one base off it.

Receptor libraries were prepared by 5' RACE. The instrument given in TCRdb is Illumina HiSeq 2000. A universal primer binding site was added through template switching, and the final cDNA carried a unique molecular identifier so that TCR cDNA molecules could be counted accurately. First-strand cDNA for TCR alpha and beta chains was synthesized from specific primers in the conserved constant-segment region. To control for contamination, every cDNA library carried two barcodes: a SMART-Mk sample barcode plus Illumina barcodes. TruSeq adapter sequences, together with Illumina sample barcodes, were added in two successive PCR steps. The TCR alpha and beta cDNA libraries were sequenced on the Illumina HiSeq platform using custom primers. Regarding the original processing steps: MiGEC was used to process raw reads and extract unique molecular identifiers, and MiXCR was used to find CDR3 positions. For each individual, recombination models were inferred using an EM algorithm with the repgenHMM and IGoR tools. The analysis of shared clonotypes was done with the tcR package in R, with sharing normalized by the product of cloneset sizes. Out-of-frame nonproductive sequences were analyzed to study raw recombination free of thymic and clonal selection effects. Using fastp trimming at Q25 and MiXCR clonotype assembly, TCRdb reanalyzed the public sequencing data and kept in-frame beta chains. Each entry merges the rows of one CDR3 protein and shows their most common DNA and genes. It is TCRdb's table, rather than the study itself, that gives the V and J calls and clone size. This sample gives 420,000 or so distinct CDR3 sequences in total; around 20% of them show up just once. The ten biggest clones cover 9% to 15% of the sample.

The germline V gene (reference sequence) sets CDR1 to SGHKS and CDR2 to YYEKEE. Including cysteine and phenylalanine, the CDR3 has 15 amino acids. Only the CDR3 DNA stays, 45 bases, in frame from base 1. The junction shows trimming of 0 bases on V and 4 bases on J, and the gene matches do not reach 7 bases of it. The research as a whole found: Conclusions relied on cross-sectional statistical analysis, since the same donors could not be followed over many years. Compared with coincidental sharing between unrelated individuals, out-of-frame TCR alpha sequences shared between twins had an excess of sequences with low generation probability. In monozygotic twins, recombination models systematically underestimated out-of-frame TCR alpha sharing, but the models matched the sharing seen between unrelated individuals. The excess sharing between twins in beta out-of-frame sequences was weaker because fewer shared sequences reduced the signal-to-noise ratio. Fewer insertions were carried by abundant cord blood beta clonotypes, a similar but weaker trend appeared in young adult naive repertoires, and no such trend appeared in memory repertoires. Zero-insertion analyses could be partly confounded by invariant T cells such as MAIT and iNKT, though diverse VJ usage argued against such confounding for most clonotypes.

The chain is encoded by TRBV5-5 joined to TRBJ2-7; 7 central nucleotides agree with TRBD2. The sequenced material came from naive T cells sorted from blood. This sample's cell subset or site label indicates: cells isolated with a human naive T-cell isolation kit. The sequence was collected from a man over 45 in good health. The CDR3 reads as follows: CASSLVGLAEYEQYF. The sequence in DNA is TGTGCCAGCAGCTTGGTGGGTCTAGCGGAGTACGAGCAGTACTTC.